The clone carrying this T cell receptor beta chain appeared many times. Its antigen remains unknown. This entry belongs to a study of regulatory T cells in long-lasting Graves disease. Arm-PCR of CDR3 regions and iRepertoire HTBI primers were the basis on which TCR beta libraries were built. TCRdb independently ran MiXCR on the multiplex PCR reads; one entry per CDR3 protein. Among over 200,000 distinct CDR3 sequences listed, around 20% were seen once. CDR1 and CDR2 (germline): ENHRY, SYGVKD. The V and J ends lost 8 bases and 0 bases respectively, with 14 bases between them. The CDR3 is 14 residues long. Regarding time point: newly diagnosed GD, antithyroid drugs for less than 3 months. From RNA extracted from PBMCs, the TCR library was made. Study-wide points: TRBV28 was favored in persistent disease, as were TRBJ1-2 and TRBJ2-5.

Sequencing used peripheral blood mononuclear cells (PBMCs), obtained at new diagnosis, from a patient treated with antithyroid drugs. The clonotype was recovered from a female donor with Graves disease. The chain employs TRBV10-3 and TRBJ2-7; maybe TRBD2 (6 bases). CDR3 loop: CAIRDGGGSYEQYF. For the CDR3, the DNA is TGTGCCATCCGGGACGGGGGAGGCTCCTACGAGCAGTACTTC.